This passage covers 2 T cell receptor beta chains from one sample sequenced in a study of T cells after yellow fever vaccination. One entry per CDR3 protein results from TCRdb running MiXCR on the 5' RACE reads. Among 300,000 to 400,000 distinct CDR3 sequences listed, 8.7% were seen once. Sequencing used PBMCs, obtained on the day of the first yellow fever vaccination. All receptors come from a man younger than 35 who received the YFV17D yellow fever vaccine.

This CDR3 reads CSAREAAAPGGYTF. CDR3 bases: TGCAGTGCTAGAGAAGCGGCAGCACCCGGGGGCTACACCTTC. V and J are TRBV20-1 and TRBJ1-2; no clear D gene. CDR1 DFQATT and CDR2 SNEGSKA come from the germline V gene (reference sequence). CDR3 length: 14 residues. V lost 0 bases, J lost 8 bases, and 16 bases lay in between.

This clonotype was observed a handful of times. This chain connects TRBV5-1 to TRBJ2-7; D is uncertain. The CDR3 is 12 amino acids. The germline gives CDR1 SGHRS, CDR2 YFSETQ. Trimming took 3 bases from V and 2 from J, leaving 6 bases between them. CDR3 sequence: CASSSGTYEQYF. The CDR3 region has the DNA TGCGCCAGCAGCTCCGGTACCTACGAGCAGTACTTC.